This record covers a single T cell receptor (beta chain). Its cognate antigen is unknown. In germline, CDR1 is MNHEY, CDR2 SVGAGI. This CDR3 region has 14 residues. Trimming cost V 6 bases and J 5 bases; bases outside gene matches: 9. The sample is drawn from a study of CD4 T cells in relation to SARS-CoV-2 and coronaviruses. Study observations and caveats: Monoreactive clones expanded significantly more to SARS-CoV-2 than crossreactive clones did. The cross-reactivity analysis covered only spike protein, not other viral proteins.

Data came from immunoSEQ multiplex PCR; TCRdb stores just in-frame clones and leaves some out. The top ten hold around 3.3% of the sample, which has around 35,000 clones, 80% to 90% seen once. The specimen sequenced was memory CD4+ T cells from PBMCs. The chain joins TRBV6-5 to TRBJ1-2; 7 bases are a match to TRBD1. The source is an adult with COVID-19. Here the CDR3 reads CASRTSTGTYGYTF. The CDR3 DNA reads TGTGCCAGCAGGACATCGACAGGGACTTATGGCTACACCTTC.